This T cell receptor beta chain came from a study of T cell responses to AZD1222 COVID-19 vaccine. Germline V gives CDR1 MRHNA, CDR2 SNTAGT. The CDR3 runs 17 residues. The ends were cut back, 0 bases at V and 8 bases at J, with 22 bases in the middle. Points from the study as a whole: None of the repertoires were sampled until the peak T cell response had passed. A reported finding is that nearly half of spike-specific TCRs target unmutated variant regions. Donors were largely white British and mainly female; clonal diversity was possibly underestimated.

As for this clone: What it recognizes is unknown.

Some clones are missing from TCRdb's copy, which holds only in-frame ones; the method was immunoSEQ multiplex PCR. The sample lists fewer than 120,000 clones, about nine tenths occurring once. The sample in question was peripheral blood, obtained on day 0 of AZD1222 vaccination. The V call is TRBV6-4, the J call TRBJ1-1, with D tentatively TRBD1 (6 bases). The TCR sequence derives from an adult in good health. The CDR3 DNA reads TGTGCCAGCAGTGACTCCCCGAGGGACAAATATGAACTAGAAGCTTTCTTT. Its translation is CASSDSPRDKYELEAFF.